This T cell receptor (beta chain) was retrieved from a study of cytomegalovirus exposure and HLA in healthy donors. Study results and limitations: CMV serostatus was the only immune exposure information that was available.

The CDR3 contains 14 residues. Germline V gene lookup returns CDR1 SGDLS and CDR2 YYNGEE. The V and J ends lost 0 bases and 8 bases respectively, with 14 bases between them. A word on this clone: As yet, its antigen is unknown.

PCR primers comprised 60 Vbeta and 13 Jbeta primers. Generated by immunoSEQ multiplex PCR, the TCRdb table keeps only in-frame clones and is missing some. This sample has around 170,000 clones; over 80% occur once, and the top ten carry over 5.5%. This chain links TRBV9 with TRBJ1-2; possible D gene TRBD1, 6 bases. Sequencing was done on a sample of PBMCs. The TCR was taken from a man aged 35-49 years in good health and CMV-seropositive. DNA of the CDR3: TGTGCCAGCAGCGTAGAAGTGACAGGAGGAGGCTACACCTTC. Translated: CASSVEVTGGGYTF.